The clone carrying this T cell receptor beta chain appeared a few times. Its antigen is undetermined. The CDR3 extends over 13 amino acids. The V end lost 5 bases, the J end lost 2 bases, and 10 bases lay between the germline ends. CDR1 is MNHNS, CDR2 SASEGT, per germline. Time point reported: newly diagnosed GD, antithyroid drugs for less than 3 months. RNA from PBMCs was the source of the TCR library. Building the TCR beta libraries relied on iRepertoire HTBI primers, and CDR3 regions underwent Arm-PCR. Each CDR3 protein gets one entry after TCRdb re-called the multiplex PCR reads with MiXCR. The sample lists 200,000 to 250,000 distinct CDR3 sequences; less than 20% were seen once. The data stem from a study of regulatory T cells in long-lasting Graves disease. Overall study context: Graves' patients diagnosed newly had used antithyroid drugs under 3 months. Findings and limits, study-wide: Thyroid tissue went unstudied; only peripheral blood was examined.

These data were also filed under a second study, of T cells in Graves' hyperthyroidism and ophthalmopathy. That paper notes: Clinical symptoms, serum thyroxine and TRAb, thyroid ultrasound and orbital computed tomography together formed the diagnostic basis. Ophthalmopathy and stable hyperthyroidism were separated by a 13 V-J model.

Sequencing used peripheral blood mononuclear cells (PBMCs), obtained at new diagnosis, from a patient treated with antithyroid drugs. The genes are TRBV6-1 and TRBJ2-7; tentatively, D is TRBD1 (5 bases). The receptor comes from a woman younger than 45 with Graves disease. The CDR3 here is CASSPGAPYEQYF. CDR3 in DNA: TGTGCCAGCAGTCCTGGGGCTCCCTACGAGCAGTACTTC.